The clone carrying this T cell receptor (beta chain) came up a few times. This sample is part of a study of tumor-infiltrating lymphocytes in oesophageal squamous cell carcinoma. TCRdb reprocessed the PCR reads via MiXCR and lists one record per CDR3 protein. The table includes 12,000 or so distinct CDR3 sequences, 55% to 65% detected once. Trimming pared 5 bases from V and 4 bases from J, leaving 12 bases between. Germline CDR1 SEHNR, CDR2 FQNEAQ (reference sequence). The CDR3 runs 13 residues. The source of this sequence is a female donor with esophageal squamous cell carcinoma. The chain joins TRBV7-9 to TRBJ2-7, with D uncertain. The sequenced sample was esophageal tumor tissue. The CDR3 bases are TGTGCCAGCAGCCCCATGGGTAATTACGAGCAGTACTTC. Its protein is CASSPMGNYEQYF.